This T cell receptor beta chain is drawn from a study of shared clonotypes between healthy human individuals. Study context: CD4 naive and CD4 memory each took three plates per donor, while CD8 naive took two and CD8 memory one.

CDR1 is GTSNPN and CDR2 is SVGIG in the germline V gene (reference sequence). This CDR3 is built from 13 residues. Trimming stripped 0 bases from V and 9 bases from J, with 12 bases between. In regard to this clone: As yet, its antigen is unknown.

The protocol was immunoSEQ multiplex PCR, while the TCRdb copy is restricted to in-frame clones and leaves out a portion. The sample includes approximately 2.1 million clones, 85% to 95% of them seen just once. Overall study findings and caveats: What limited the represented genetic and exposure-history diversity was the small number of donors. Memory subsets had estimated richness that was generally smaller than that of naive subsets.

The chain carries TRBV30 and TRBJ2-1, with D perhaps TRBD1 or TRBD2 (5 bases each). The source of this sequence is a man younger than 35 in good health. Some clones in this sample may be carry-over from other donors' samples. The specimen sequenced was naive CD4+ T cells from PBMCs. As to subset: CD45RA+ positively selected. The CDR3 reads CAWSVTIGGEQFF. CDR3 in DNA: TGTGCCTGGAGTGTTACTATTGGGGGTGAGCAGTTCTTC.